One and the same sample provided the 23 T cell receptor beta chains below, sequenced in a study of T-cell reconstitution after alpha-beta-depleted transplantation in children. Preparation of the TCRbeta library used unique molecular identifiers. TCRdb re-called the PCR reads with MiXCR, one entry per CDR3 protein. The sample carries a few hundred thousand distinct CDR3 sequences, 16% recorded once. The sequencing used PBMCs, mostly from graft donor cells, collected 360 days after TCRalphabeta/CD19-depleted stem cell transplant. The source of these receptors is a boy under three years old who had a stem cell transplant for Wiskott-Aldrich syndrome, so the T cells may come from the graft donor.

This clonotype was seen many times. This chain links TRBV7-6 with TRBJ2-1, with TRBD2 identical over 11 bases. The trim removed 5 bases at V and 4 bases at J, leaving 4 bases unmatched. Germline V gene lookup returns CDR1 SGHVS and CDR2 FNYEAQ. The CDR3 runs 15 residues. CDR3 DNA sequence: TGTGCCAGCAGCCCACTAGCGGGAGTTTACAATGAGCAGTTCTTC. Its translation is CASSPLAGVYNEQFF.

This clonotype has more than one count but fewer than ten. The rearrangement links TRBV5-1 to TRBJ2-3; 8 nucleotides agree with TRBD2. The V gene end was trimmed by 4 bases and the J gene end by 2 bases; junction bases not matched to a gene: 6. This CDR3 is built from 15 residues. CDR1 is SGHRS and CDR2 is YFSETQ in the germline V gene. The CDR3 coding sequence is TGCGCCAGCAGCCTCGGGAGGGGTCCCACAGATACGCAGTATTTT. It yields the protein CASSLGRGPTDTQYF.

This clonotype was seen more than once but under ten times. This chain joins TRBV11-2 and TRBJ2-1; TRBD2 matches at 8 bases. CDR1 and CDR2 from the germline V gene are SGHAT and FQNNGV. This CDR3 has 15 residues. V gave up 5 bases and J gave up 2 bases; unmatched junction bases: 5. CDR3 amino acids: CASSPREDTYNEQFF. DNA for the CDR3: TGTGCCAGCAGCCCGCGGGAGGACACCTACAATGAGCAGTTCTTC.

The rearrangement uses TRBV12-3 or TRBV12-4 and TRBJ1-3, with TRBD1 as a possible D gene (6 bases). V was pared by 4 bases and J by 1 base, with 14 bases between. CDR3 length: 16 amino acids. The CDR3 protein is CASSSLPTGSGNTIYF. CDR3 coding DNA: TGTGCCAGCAGTTCCCTCCCTACAGGGTCTGGAAACACCATATATTTT.

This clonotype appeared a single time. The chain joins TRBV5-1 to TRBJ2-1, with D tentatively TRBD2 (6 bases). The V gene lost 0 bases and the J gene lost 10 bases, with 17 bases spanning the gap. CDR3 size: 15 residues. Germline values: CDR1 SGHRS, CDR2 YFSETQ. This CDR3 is CASSLVATPAGEQFF. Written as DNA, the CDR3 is TGCGCCAGCAGCTTGGTGGCTACCCCGGCGGGGGAGCAGTTCTTC.

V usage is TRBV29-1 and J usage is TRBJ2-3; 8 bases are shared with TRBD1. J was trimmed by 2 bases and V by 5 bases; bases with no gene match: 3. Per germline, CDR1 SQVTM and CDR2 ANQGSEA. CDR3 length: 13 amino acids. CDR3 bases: TGCAGCGTTTGGGACAGGTCCACAGATACGCAGTATTTT. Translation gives CSVWDRSTDTQYF.

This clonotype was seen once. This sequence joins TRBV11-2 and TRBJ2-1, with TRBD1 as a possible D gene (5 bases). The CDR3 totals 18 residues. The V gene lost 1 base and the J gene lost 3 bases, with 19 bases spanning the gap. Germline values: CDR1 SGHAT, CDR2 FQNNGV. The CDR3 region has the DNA TGTGCCAGCAGCTTAGTAACCCAGGCAGGGATTTTCTACAATGAGCAGTTCTTC. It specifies CASSLVTQAGIFYNEQFF.

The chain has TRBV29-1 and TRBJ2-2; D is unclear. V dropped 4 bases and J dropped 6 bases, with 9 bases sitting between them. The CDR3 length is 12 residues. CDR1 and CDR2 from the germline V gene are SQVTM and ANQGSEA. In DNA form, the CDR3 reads TGCAGCGTTGGAATCGGGTCCGGGGAGCTGTTTTTT. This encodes CSVGIGSGELFF.

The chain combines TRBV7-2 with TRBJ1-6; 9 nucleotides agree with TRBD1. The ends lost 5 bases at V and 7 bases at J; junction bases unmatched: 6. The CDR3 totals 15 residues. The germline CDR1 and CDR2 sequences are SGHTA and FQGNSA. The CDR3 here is CASSPGTGMNSPLHF. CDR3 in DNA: TGTGCCAGCAGCCCGGGGACAGGGATGAATTCACCCCTCCACTTT.

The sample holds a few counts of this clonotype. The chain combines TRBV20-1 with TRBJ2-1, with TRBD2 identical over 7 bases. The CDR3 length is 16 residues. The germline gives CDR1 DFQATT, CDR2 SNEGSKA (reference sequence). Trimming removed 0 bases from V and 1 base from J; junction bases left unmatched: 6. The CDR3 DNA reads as TGCAGTGCTAGAGATTATCTAGCGGTGTCCTACAATGAGCAGTTCTTC. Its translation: CSARDYLAVSYNEQFF.

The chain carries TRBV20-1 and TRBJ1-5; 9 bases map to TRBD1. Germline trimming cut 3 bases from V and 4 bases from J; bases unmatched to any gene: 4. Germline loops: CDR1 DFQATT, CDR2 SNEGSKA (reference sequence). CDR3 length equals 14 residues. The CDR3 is CSARGQGGNQPQHF. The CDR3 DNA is TGCAGTGCTAGGGGACAGGGAGGTAATCAGCCCCAGCATTTT.

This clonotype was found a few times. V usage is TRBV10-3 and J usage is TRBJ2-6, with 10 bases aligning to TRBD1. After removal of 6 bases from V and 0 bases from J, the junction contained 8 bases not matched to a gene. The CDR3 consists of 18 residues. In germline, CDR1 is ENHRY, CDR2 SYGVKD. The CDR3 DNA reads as TGTGCCATCAGCCGGGACAGGGGTTCCATCTCTGGGGCCAACGTCCTGACTTTC. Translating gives CAISRDRGSISGANVLTF.

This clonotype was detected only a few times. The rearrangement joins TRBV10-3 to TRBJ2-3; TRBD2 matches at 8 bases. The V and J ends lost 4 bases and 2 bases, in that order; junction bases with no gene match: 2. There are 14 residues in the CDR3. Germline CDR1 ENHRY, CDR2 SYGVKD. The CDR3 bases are TGTGCCATCAGTGGCGGGGGGAACACAGATACGCAGTATTTT. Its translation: CAISGGGNTDTQYF.

The CDR3 loop is CASSYGINGANVLTF. For the CDR3, the DNA is TGTGCCAGCAGTTATGGAATAAATGGGGCCAACGTCCTGACTTTC. The gene calls are TRBV6-5 and TRBJ2-6; D gene ambiguous. V was shortened by 3 bases and J by 3 bases, with 9 bases between the two germline ends. Germline V gene sequence: CDR1 MNHEY, CDR2 SVGAGI. The CDR3 is 15 residues long.

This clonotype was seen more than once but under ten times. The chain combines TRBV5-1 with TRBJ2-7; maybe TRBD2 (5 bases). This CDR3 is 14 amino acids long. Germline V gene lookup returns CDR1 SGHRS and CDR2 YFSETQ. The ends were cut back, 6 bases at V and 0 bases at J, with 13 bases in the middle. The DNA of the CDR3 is TGCGCCAGCAAGAGGGCATGGGGCTCCTACGAGCAGTACTTC. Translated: CASKRAWGSYEQYF.

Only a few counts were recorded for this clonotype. CDR3 nucleotide sequence: TGCAGTGCTAGCACCATGCGCACAGATACGCAGTATTTT. Translation: CSASTMRTDTQYF. The chain joins TRBV20-1 to TRBJ2-3; D gene unclear. Trimming took 3 bases from V and 1 from J, leaving 8 bases between them. The CDR3 consists of 13 residues. CDR1 is DFQATT and CDR2 is SNEGSKA in the germline V gene (reference sequence).

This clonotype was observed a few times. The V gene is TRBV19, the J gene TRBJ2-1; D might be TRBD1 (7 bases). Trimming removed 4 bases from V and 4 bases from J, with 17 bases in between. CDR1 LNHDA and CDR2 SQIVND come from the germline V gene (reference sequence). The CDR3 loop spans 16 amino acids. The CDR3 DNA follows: TGTGCCAGTAGTACCTCGACAGGGAGGCTGTACAATGAGCAGTTCTTC. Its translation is CASSTSTGRLYNEQFF.

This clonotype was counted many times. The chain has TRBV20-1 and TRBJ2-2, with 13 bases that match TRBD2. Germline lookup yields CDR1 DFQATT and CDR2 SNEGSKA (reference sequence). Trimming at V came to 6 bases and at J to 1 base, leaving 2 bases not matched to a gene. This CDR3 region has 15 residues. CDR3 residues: CSATSGGENTGELFF. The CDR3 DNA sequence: TGCAGTGCCACTAGCGGGGGGGAGAACACCGGGGAGCTGTTTTTT.

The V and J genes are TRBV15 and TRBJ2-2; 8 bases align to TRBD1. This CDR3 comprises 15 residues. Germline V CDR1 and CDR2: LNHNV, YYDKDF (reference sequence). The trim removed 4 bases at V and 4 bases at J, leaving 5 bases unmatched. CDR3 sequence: CATSTDRVGTGELFF. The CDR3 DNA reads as TGTGCCACCAGCACGGACAGGGTGGGCACCGGGGAGCTGTTTTTT.

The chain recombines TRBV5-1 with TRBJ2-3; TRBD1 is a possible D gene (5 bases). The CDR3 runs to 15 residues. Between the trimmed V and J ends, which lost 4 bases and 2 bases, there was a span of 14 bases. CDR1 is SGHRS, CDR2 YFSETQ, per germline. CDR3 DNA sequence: TGCGCCAGCAGCATCCCGACAGCAACCACAGATACGCAGTATTTT. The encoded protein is CASSIPTATTDTQYF.

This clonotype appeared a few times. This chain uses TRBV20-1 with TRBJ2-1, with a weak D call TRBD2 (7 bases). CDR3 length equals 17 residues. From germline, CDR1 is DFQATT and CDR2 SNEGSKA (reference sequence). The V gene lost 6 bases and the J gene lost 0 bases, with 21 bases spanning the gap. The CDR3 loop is CSANPLGGGSSYNEQFF. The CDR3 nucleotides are TGCAGTGCCAATCCTTTAGGGGGAGGGAGCTCCTACAATGAGCAGTTCTTC.

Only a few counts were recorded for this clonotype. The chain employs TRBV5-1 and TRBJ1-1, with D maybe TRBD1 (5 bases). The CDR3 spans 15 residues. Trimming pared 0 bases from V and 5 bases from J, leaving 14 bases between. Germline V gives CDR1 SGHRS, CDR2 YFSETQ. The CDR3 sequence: CASSLGPGRETEAFF. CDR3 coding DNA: TGCGCCAGCAGCTTGGGGCCGGGACGAGAAACTGAAGCTTTCTTT. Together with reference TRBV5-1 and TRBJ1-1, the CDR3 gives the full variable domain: KAGVTQTPRYLIKTRGQQVTLSCSPISGHRSVSWYQQTPGQGLQFLFEYFSETQRNKGNFPGRFSGRQFSNSRSEMNVSTLELGDSALYLCASSLGPGRETEAFFGQGTRLTVV.

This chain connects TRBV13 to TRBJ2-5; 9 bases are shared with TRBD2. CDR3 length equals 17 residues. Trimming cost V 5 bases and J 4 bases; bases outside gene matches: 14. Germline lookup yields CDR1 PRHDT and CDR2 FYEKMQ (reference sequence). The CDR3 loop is CASSRFTLTSGSETQYF. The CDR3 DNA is TGTGCCAGCAGCCGATTTACCCTAACTAGCGGGTCAGAGACCCAGTACTTC.